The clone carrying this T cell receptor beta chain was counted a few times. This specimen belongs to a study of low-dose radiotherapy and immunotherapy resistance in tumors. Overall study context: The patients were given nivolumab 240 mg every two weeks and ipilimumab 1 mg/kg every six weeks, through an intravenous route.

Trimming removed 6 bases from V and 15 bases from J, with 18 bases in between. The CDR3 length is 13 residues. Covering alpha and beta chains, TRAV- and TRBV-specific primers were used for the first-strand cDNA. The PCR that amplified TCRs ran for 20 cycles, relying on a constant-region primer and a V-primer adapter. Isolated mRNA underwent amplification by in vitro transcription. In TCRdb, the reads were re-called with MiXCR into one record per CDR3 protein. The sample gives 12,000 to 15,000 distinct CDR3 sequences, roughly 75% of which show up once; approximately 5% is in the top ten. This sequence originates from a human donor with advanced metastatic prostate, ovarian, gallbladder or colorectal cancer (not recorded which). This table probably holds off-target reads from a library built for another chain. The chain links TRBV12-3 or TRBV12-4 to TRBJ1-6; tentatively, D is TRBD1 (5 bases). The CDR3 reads CASSLTPTGRLHF. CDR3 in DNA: TGTGCCAGCAGCTTGACCCCCACAGGCCGCCTCCACTTT.